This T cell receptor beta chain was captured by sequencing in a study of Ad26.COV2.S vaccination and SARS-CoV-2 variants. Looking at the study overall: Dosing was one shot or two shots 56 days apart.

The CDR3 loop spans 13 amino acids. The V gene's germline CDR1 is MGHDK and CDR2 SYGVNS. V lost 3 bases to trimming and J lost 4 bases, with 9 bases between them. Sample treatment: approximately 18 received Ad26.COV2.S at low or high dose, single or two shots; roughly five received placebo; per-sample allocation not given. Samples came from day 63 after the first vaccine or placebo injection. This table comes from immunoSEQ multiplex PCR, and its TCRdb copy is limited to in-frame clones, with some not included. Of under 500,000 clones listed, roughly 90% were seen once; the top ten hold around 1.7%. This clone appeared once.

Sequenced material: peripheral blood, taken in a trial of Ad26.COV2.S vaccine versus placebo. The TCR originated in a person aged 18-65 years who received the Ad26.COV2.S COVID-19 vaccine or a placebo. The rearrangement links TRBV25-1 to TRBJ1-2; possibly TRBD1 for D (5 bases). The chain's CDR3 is CASSEGRAYGYTF. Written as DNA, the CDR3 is TGTGCCAGCAGTGAGGGGCGAGCCTATGGCTACACCTTC.